This T cell receptor (beta chain) was sequenced during a study of T cell responses to AZD1222 COVID-19 vaccine. General observations from the study: Seropositivity was recorded at baseline in only 6 or 7 AZD1222 recipients. Clonal diversity was possibly underestimated, and white British individuals and females predominated among donors.

As regards this clone: As yet, its antigen is unknown.

Here immunoSEQ multiplex PCR was the method, and the copy in TCRdb shows in-frame clones only, minus some. The sample gives around 140,000 clones, around 85% of which show up once; 7.9% is in the top ten. V lost 0 bases, J lost 4 bases, and 10 bases lay in between. The CDR3 is made up of 15 amino acids. Germline V gene sequence: CDR1 LGHDT, CDR2 YNNKEL (reference sequence). The sequence derives from an adult who received the MenACWY meningococcal vaccine as a control. The V and J genes are TRBV3-1 (or the pseudogene TRBV3-2) and TRBJ1-3; D is ambiguous. The sequences come from peripheral blood, collected 28 days after the second dose of the MenACWY control vaccine. The CDR3 is CASSQDLLSGNTIYF. Written as DNA, the CDR3 is TGTGCCAGCAGCCAAGATCTCCTGTCCGGAAACACCATATATTTT.